This T cell receptor (beta chain) was profiled in a study of shared clonotypes between healthy human individuals. Study-wide background: Three CD4 naive, three CD4 memory, two CD8 naive and one CD8 memory plate were used per donor. Findings and limits, study-wide: The study found about 5% of naive CD4 clonotypes shared across a few donors. It was only blood that was sampled, and tissue repertoires likely differ.

The CDR3 runs to 16 residues. From germline, CDR1 is MDHEN and CDR2 SYDVKM. Unmatched junction bases numbered 11, after V lost 6 bases and J lost 0 bases. A CD45RA-negative memory subset and a CD45RA+ naive subset were separated from the CD4+ cells. The protocol was immunoSEQ multiplex PCR, while the TCRdb copy is restricted to in-frame clones and leaves out a portion. The sample yields more than 400,000 clones, 90% to 96% seen once. A remark on this clone: Its specificity is unknown.

The sequencing input was naive CD4+ T cells sorted from blood. Subset specified: CD45RA+ positively selected. This sequence was found in a woman in her 30s in good health. The chain links TRBV28 to TRBJ2-7; 7 bases match TRBD1. In DNA, the CDR3 is TGTGCCAGCAGACGCTCAATGGACAGGAGCTCCTACGAGCAGTACTTC. Protein sequence: CASRRSMDRSSYEQYF.